The clone carrying this T cell receptor beta chain was detected ten times or more. The germline gives CDR1 DFQATT, CDR2 SNEGSKA (reference sequence). This CDR3 is built from 15 residues. J lost 6 bases, V lost 6 bases, and 10 bases had no gene match. RNA transcripts served as the template for amplifying TCR beta CDR3 regions. Initially, a first-round RT-PCR of the TCR CDR3 employed the HTBI primer set. TCRdb independently ran MiXCR on the multiplex PCR reads; one entry per CDR3 protein. Among a few hundred thousand distinct CDR3 sequences, 40% to 55% were seen once, and the ten largest hold about 20%. The data were taken from a study of T cells in Graves' hyperthyroidism and ophthalmopathy.

The chain uses TRBV20-1 and TRBJ2-3; 12 bases are shared with TRBD2. Input material: peripheral blood or thyroid tissue (not recorded which). The sequence derives from an adult woman with Graves' disease, either hyperthyroidism or ophthalmopathy (not recorded which). The CDR3 nucleotides read TGCAGTGCCCCCTCACCTCTAGCGGGGGGGGATACGCAGTATTTT. It specifies CSAPSPLAGGDTQYF.